The 2 T cell receptor beta chains below were found in one sample sequenced in a study of T cell responses to AZD1222 COVID-19 vaccine. Libraries were prepared by immunoSEQ multiplex PCR; TCRdb keeps only in-frame clonotypes and omits some of them. This sample has some 180,000 clones, with 70% to 90% found just once. This material consisted of peripheral blood, taken 28 days after the second AZD1222 dose. The source of these receptors is an adult who received the AZD1222 COVID-19 vaccine.

This clone came up once. The chain joins TRBV11-2 to TRBJ1-6, with unresolved D. CDR1 is SGHAT, CDR2 FQNNGV, per germline. Trimming shortened V by 8 bases and J by 4 bases, and 9 bases separated the two germline ends. The CDR3 consists of 13 residues. The DNA for the CDR3 is TGTGCCAGCCACACGCAATATAATTCACCCCTCCACTTT. Protein product: CASHTQYNSPLHF. Full variable domain (missing parts from reference TRBV11-2 and TRBJ1-6): EAGVAQSPRYKIIEKRQSVAFWCNPISGHATLYWYQQILGQGPKLLIQFQNNGVVDDSQLPKDRFSAERLKGVDSTLKIQPAKLEDSAVYLCASHTQYNSPLHFGNGTRLTVT.

This rearrangement joins TRBV19 to TRBJ1-1, with TRBD1 matching over 12 bases. The V and J ends lost 6 bases and 4 bases, in that order; junction bases with no gene match: 9. The CDR3 totals 16 residues. Per the germline V gene, CDR1 is LNHDA and CDR2 is SQIVND (reference sequence). CDR3 nucleotide sequence: TGTGCCAGTAGAACCGGGACAGGGGGCGCGAGCACTGAAGCTTTCTTT. This translates into CASRTGTGGASTEAFF.